A single sample gave rise to the 12 T cell receptor beta chains below, sequenced in a study of regulatory T cells in long-lasting Graves disease. Arm-PCR of CDR3 regions and iRepertoire HTBI primers were used to build TCR beta libraries. Each CDR3 protein is one row after TCRdb ran MiXCR on the multiplex PCR reads. The table has 390,000 or so distinct CDR3 sequences, approximately 23% seen once. The time point denotes: persistent/refractory GD, antithyroid drugs over 5 years with positive TRAb. The TCR library was prepared using RNA isolated from PBMCs. The specimen comprised peripheral blood mononuclear cells (PBMCs), sampled when the disease was refractory, from a patient treated with antithyroid drugs. The receptors shown here come from a woman aged 40 to 50 with Graves disease.

This clonotype was picked up a small number of times. CDR3 amino acids: CAWSVVGPGEQYF. The CDR3 coding sequence is TGTGCCTGGAGTGTAGTGGGGCCGGGGGAGCAGTACTTC. This chain connects TRBV30 to TRBJ2-7; D possibly matches TRBD1 or TRBD2 (5 bases each). Germline CDR1 GTSNPN, CDR2 SVGIG (reference sequence). CDR3 length: 13 residues. Trimming stripped 0 bases from V and 7 bases from J, with 13 bases between.

The chain joins TRBV11-2 to TRBJ2-7, with TRBD2 matching 8 bases. The CDR3 has 15 residues. Germline V gives CDR1 SGHAT, CDR2 FQNNGV. V lost 7 bases and J lost 0; bases outside the gene matches: 8. The CDR3: CASIGVSGGSYEQYF. The CDR3 DNA sequence: TGTGCCAGCATCGGAGTAAGCGGGGGCTCCTACGAGCAGTACTTC.

This clonotype has at least ten counts. V is TRBV28 and J is TRBJ2-5; 8 positions match TRBD2. The J segment lost 3 bases and the V segment lost 6 bases, leaving 3 bases of the junction unmatched. Per germline, CDR1 MDHEN and CDR2 SYDVKM. This CDR3 spans 13 amino acids. The CDR3 loop reads CASRGAGEETQYF. In DNA form, the CDR3 reads TGTGCCAGCAGAGGAGCGGGAGAAGAGACCCAGTACTTC.

In the case of this clonotype: Being one base from a much bigger clone, this may be a read error. The J gene is TRBJ2-5, the V gene TRBV2; no reliable D call. The CDR3 has 11 amino acids. The germline V gene has CDR1 SNHLY and CDR2 FYNNEI. CDR3 sequence (DNA): TGTGCCAGCAAACAGCAAGGGACCCAGTACTTC. This sequence encodes CASKQQGTQYF.

The gene calls are TRBV10-3 and TRBJ1-3; D may be TRBD1 (5 bases). The germline V gene has CDR1 ENHRY and CDR2 SYGVKD. CDR3 length: 11 amino acids. Trimming left V 11 bases short and J 5 bases short, with 10 bases between. This chain's CDR3 is CAVGPRNTIYF. The CDR3 DNA sequence: TGTGCCGTGGGGCCTAGAAACACCATATATTTT.

The table lists this clonotype with many counts. The chain combines TRBV28 with TRBJ2-7; D may be TRBD1 (5 bases). V gave up 3 bases and J gave up 4 bases, with 13 bases separating them. Looked up from germline, CDR1 is MDHEN and CDR2 is SYDVKM. The CDR3 spans 14 residues. CDR3 sequence: CASSLAMTVYEQYF. In DNA form, the CDR3 reads TGTGCCAGCAGTTTGGCCATGACAGTTTACGAGCAGTACTTC.

This clonotype was recorded many times. CDR3 protein: CASQGRERHLYEQYF. The CDR3 nucleotides are TGTGCCAGCCAAGGACGGGAACGTCACCTCTACGAGCAGTACTTC. V usage is TRBV28 and J usage is TRBJ2-7, with TRBD2 as a possible D gene (5 bases). The CDR3 spans 15 residues. V lost 8 bases and J 3 bases, leaving 20 bases between the germline ends. The germline V gene has CDR1 MDHEN and CDR2 SYDVKM. Drawing the rest from reference TRBV28 and TRBJ2-7, the complete variable domain is DVKVTQSSRYLVKRTGEKVFLECVQDMDHENMFWYRQDPGLGLRLIYFSYDVKMKEKGDIPEGYSVSREKKERFSLILESASTNQTSMYLCASQGRERHLYEQYFGPGTRLTVT.

The chain has TRBV19 and TRBJ2-2; the D gene is possibly TRBD2 (6 bases). From germline, CDR1 is LNHDA and CDR2 SQIVND (reference sequence). The CDR3 loop spans 14 amino acids. Trimming removed 5 bases at V and 4 bases at J, with 11 bases between. In nucleotides, the CDR3 is TGTGCCAGTAGTGGGGGGAAATTCACCGGGGAGCTGTTTTTT. Translated, it gives CASSGGKFTGELFF.

This clonotype was seen ten or more times. The chain combines TRBV28 with TRBJ1-1; no definite D call. Between the trimmed V and J ends, which lost 3 bases and 1 base, there was a span of 6 bases. The CDR3 is made up of 13 amino acids. The germline CDR1 and CDR2 sequences are MDHEN and SYDVKM. The CDR3 coding sequence is TGTGCCAGCAGTTTTTCAGAGAACACTGAAGCTTTCTTT. It translates to CASSFSENTEAFF.

In its sample, this clonotype was seen many times. The rearrangement uses TRBV7-8 and TRBJ1-1; D unresolved. This CDR3 contains 13 residues. The V end was cut by 2 bases, the J end by 3 bases, with 7 bases between. The germline V gene has CDR1 SGHVS and CDR2 FQNEAQ. The CDR3 spells CASSLYGDTEAFF. CDR3 sequence (DNA): TGTGCCAGCAGCTTATACGGGGACACTGAAGCTTTCTTT.

Note on this clonotype: A junction boundary mismatches the germline segment, possibly from a read error. The rearrangement joins TRBV19 to TRBJ1-5, with D perhaps matching TRBD1 (6 bases). The CDR3 loop spans 16 amino acids. The germline gives CDR1 LNHDA, CDR2 SQIVND (reference sequence). The CDR3: CACSPLTQGGNQPQHF. The CDR3 region has the DNA TGTGCCTGTAGTCCCTTGACACAGGGAGGTAATCAGCCCCAGCATTTT.

The V gene is TRBV10-3, the J gene TRBJ2-5; 9 nucleotides align to TRBD2. The last part of the DNA fits TRBJ2-1 better; the J call may be wrong. The CDR3 has 16 amino acids. The germline V gene has CDR1 ENHRY and CDR2 SYGVKD. CDR3 coding DNA: TGTGCCATCAGTGAGGGGCCTAGCGGGGTCGCCTCGGAGCAGTTCTTC. Its protein product is CAISEGPSGVASEQFF.